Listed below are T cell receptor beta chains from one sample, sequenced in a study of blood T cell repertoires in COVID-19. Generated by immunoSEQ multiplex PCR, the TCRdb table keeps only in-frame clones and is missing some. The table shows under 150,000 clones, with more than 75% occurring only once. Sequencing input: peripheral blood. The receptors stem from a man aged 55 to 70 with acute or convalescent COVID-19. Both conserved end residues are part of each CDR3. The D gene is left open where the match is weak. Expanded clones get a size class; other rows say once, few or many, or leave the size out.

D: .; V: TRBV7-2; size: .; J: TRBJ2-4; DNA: TGTGCCAGCAGCTTTTTAGGTGGGTCTTGGAGAAACATTCAGTACTTC; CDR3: CASSFLGGSWRNIQYF
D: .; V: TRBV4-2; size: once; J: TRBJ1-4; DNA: TGTGCCAGCAGCCAAGTAGCCACCCGAGGTGAAAAACTGTTTTTT; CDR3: CASSQVATRGEKLFF
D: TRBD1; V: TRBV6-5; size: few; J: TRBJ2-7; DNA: TGTGCCAGCAGGGGAAGACAGGGACCGTTTTACGAGCAGTACTTC; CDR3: CASRGRQGPFYEQYF
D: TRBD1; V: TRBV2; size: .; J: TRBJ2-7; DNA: TGTGCCAGCAGTGAAGCGCCCGGGACAGCCTACGAGCAGTACTTC; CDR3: CASSEAPGTAYEQYF
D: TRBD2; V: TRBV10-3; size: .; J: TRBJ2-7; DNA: TGTGACCAACCGGGACTAGCGGACTCCTACGAGCAGTACTTC; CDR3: CDQPGLADSYEQYF
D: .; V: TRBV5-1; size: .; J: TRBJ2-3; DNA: TGCGCCAGCTCCTGGGGGGATCGCGCAGATACGCAGTATTTT; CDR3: CASSWGDRADTQYF
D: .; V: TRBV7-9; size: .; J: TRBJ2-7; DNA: TGTGCCAGCAGCTCCCCCGGGACACTGAGAACCTACGAGCAGTACTTC; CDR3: CASSSPGTLRTYEQYF
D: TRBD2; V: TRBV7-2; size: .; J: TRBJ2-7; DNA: TGTGCCAGCAGCGCCCTCCGGACTAGCGGAGGGAACTACGAGCAGTACTTC; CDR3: CASSALRTSGGNYEQYF
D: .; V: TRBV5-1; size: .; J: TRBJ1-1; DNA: TGCGCCAGCAGCTTTTTAGGGGTTGGGAACACTGAAGCTTTCTTT; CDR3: CASSFLGVGNTEAFF
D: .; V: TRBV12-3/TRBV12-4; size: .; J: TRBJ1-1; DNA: TGTGCCAGCATCTGGGGGGGGACTGAAGCTTTCTTT; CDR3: CASIWGGTEAFF
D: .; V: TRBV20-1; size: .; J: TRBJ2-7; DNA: TGCAGTGCTAGTCCACAGGGTTACGAGCAGTACTTC; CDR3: CSASPQGYEQYF
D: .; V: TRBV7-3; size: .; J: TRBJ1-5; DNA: TGTGCCAGCAGTTTAACGAGGGAGCAGCCCCAGCATTTT; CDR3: CASSLTREQPQHF
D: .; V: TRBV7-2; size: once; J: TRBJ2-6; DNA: TGTGCCAGCAGCTTAGCTGCTAGCTCTGGGGCCAACGTCCTGACTTTC; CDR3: CASSLAASSGANVLTF
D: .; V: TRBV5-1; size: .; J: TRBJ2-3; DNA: TGCGCCAGCAGCCTACTTCGGGGGACGGATACGCAGTATTTT; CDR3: CASSLLRGTDTQYF
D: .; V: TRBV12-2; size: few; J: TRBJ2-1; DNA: TGTGCAAATCTCTACCCGGCGGTGGGTGGTGAGCAGTTCTTC; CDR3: CANLYPAVGGEQFF
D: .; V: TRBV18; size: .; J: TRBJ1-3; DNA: TGTGCCAGCTCACCCGACAGGTCTGGAAACACCATATATTTT; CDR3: CASSPDRSGNTIYF
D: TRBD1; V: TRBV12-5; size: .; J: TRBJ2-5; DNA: TGTGCTAGTGGTTCCAGGGGGCAGGTAGAGACCCAGTACTTC; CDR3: CASGSRGQVETQYF
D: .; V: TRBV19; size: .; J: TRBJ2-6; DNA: TGTGCCAGTAGTATCCCCTCTTCTGGGGCCAACGTCCTGACTTTC; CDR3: CASSIPSSGANVLTF
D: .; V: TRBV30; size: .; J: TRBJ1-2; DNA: TGTGCCTCCGGGAGGGGTACATATGGCTACACCTTC; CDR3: CASGRGTYGYTF
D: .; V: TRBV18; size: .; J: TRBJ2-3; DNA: TGTGCCAGCTCACCAGAACTAGCAGGGGATACGCAGTATTTT; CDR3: CASSPELAGDTQYF
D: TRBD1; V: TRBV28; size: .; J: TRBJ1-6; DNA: TGTGCCAGCACCATGGGGGACAGGGGTTTATCACCCCTCCACTTT; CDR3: CASTMGDRGLSPLHF
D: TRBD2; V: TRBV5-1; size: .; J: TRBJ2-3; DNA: TGCGCCAGCGTAGAGGCTAGCGGGAGTTCAGATACGCAGTATTTT; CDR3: CASVEASGSSDTQYF
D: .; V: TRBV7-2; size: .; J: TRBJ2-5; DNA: TGTGCCAGCAGCCCCTACCTGGTCGAGACCCAGTACTTC; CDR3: CASSPYLVETQYF
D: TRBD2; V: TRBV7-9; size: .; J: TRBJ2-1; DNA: TGTGCCAGCAGCTTCGTGACTAGCACTTACAATGAGCAGTTCTTC; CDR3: CASSFVTSTYNEQFF
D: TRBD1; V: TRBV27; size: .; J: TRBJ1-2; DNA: TGTGCCAGCAGTCTCAACAGGGGTAACTATGGCTACACCTTC; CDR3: CASSLNRGNYGYTF